The 30 T cell receptor beta chains presented below share a single source sample, sequenced in a study of CD4 T cells in relation to SARS-CoV-2 and coronaviruses. Generated by immunoSEQ multiplex PCR, the TCRdb table keeps only in-frame clones and is missing some. The sample has about 59,000 clones, more than 80% seen once. Before the COVID-19 pandemic, during about 2010-2018, CD4+ T cells were taken from unexposed donors. Sequenced: memory CD4+ T cells from PBMCs. The receptors stem from a human donor in good health.

The rearrangement links TRBV7-8 to TRBJ2-1; D might be TRBD2 (6 bases). Trimming left V 7 bases short and J 7 bases short, with 11 bases between. This CDR3 region has 12 residues. Germline CDR1 SGHVS, CDR2 FQNEAQ. The CDR3 spells CASTLGGNEQFF. The CDR3 DNA sequence: TGTGCCAGCACCCTTGGGGGGAATGAGCAGTTCTTC.

V is TRBV6-6 and J is TRBJ1-1; D is unresolved. The CDR3 runs to 16 residues. Germline V gene sequence: CDR1 MNHNY, CDR2 SVGAGI (reference sequence). V was cut by 2 bases and J by 5 bases, with 18 bases left in between. For the CDR3, the DNA is TGTGCCAGCAGTTACCGGGGAGGGTCCGCTCCGACTGAAGCTTTCTTT. Its translation: CASSYRGGSAPTEAFF.

The chain links TRBV12-5 to TRBJ1-1; a weak D match, TRBD1 (6 bases). Germline assignment: CDR1 LGHNT and CDR2 FRNRAP. Trimming shortened V by 3 bases and J by 4 bases, and 12 bases separated the two germline ends. The length of the CDR3 is 14 residues. The CDR3 reads CASGLQGGGTEAFF. The CDR3, as DNA: TGTGCTAGTGGTTTACAGGGAGGAGGCACTGAAGCTTTCTTT. Combining the CDR3 with reference TRBV12-5 and TRBJ1-1 gives the whole variable domain DARVTQTPRHKVTEMGQEVTMRCQPILGHNTVFWYRQTMMQGLELLAYFRNRAPLDDSGMPKDRFSAEMPDATLATLKIQPSEPRDSAVYFCASGLQGGGTEAFFGQGTRLTVV.

This clone showed up just a few times. This chain connects TRBV5-6 to TRBJ1-5; D is perhaps TRBD1 (6 bases). From germline, CDR1 is SGHDT and CDR2 YYEEEE. The CDR3 length is 14 residues. Between the trimmed V and J ends, which lost 1 base and 6 bases, there was a span of 11 bases. The CDR3 loop reads CASSLLGAFQPQHF. The CDR3 coding sequence is TGTGCCAGCAGCTTGTTGGGGGCATTTCAGCCCCAGCATTTT.

This chain connects TRBV6-5 to TRBJ1-6, with D perhaps TRBD1 (6 bases). The CDR3 has 15 amino acids. V was trimmed by 7 bases and J by 4 bases, leaving 14 bases between them. Germline CDR1 MNHEY, CDR2 SVGAGI. The CDR3 region is CASIRGVGYNSPLHF. As DNA, the CDR3 is TGTGCCAGCATAAGGGGGGTGGGATATAATTCACCCCTCCACTTT.

The chain couples TRBV28 to TRBJ2-1; 9 bases match TRBD1. The CDR3 runs to 14 residues. V trimming: 6 bases; J trimming: 9 bases; junction bases outside the gene matches: 9. Germline CDR1 MDHEN, CDR2 SYDVKM. The DNA for the CDR3 is TGTGCCAGCAGCAGGGACAGGGTTATGAGTGAGCAGTTCTTC. Protein product: CASSRDRVMSEQFF.

The chain joins TRBV5-1 to TRBJ2-5, with 8 positions matching TRBD1. CDR1 is SGHRS and CDR2 is YFSETQ in the germline V gene. CDR3 length equals 15 residues. Trimming removed 2 bases from V and 4 bases from J; junction bases left unmatched: 7. The CDR3 spells CASSFLGQGGETQYF. The CDR3 nucleotides read TGCGCCAGCAGCTTCCTCGGACAGGGCGGAGAGACCCAGTACTTC.

The chain uses TRBV27 and TRBJ2-4; TRBD2 aligns across 10 bases. J lost 3 bases, V lost 5 bases, and 10 bases had no gene match. CDR1 and CDR2 (germline): MNHEY, SMNVEV (reference sequence). The CDR3 covers 17 residues. CDR3 sequence: CASSPLLSGRGKNIQYF. The DNA for the CDR3 is TGTGCCAGCAGTCCCCTCCTAAGCGGGAGGGGCAAAAACATTCAGTACTTC.

This clone has a single count. This sequence joins TRBV7-9 and TRBJ2-3; 7 bases match TRBD1. The germline V gene encodes CDR1 SEHNR and CDR2 FQNEAQ (reference sequence). V shed 5 bases and J 0 bases; nucleotides not matched to a gene: 5. The CDR3 length is 15 residues. CDR3 sequence reads: CASSRGTESTDTQYF. The CDR3 DNA reads TGTGCCAGCAGCCGAGGGACAGAGAGCACAGATACGCAGTATTTT.

The V and J genes are TRBV2 and TRBJ2-3; 11 nucleotides agree with TRBD2. Trimming removed 7 bases from V and 7 bases from J; junction bases left unmatched: 16. The germline gives CDR1 SNHLY, CDR2 FYNNEI. The length of the CDR3 is 17 residues. The CDR3 loop is CASMWDTGTSGSNTQYF. The DNA of the CDR3 is TGTGCCAGCATGTGGGACACGGGGACTAGCGGTTCGAATACGCAGTATTTT.

The chain uses TRBV19 and TRBJ2-5; tentative D call: TRBD2 (5 bases). CDR1 is LNHDA and CDR2 is SQIVND in the germline V gene (reference sequence). The CDR3 has 14 amino acids. Deletions cut 7 bases from V and 4 bases from J, with 16 bases between. CDR3 residues: CASTVSAGIETQYF. The CDR3 coding sequence is TGTGCCAGTACTGTTTCGGCCGGGATAGAGACCCAGTACTTC.

The chain links TRBV3-1 (or the pseudogene TRBV3-2) to TRBJ1-1, with D unclear. There are 18 residues in the CDR3. Looked up from germline, CDR1 is LGHDT and CDR2 is YNNKEL (reference sequence). V was clipped by 0 bases and J by 7 bases, with 24 bases between them. The CDR3 nucleotides are TGTGCCAGCAGCCAAGACCTCGCCTTGACGGGAACCGCGGGTGAAGCTTTCTTT. This translates into CASSQDLALTGTAGEAFF.

The J gene is TRBJ1-3, the V gene TRBV19; D is unresolved. V shed 3 bases and J shed 0 bases, with 6 bases lying between them. The CDR3 runs to 14 residues. Germline CDR1 reads LNHDA; CDR2 reads SQIVND (reference sequence). The CDR3 region is CASSMVSSGNTIYF. CDR3 in DNA: TGTGCCAGTAGTATGGTCTCCTCTGGAAACACCATATATTTT.

This clone turned up a few times. The chain has TRBV11-3 and TRBJ2-2; D gene uncertain. This CDR3 region has 15 residues. The V and J ends lost 1 base and 9 bases respectively, with 15 bases between them. CDR1 is SGHNT, CDR2 YENEEA, per germline. CDR3 region: CASSLGPEPSRELFF. The CDR3 coding sequence is TGTGCCAGCAGCTTAGGTCCAGAGCCTTCCCGGGAGCTGTTTTTT.

About this clone itself: This may come from a read error, since a much larger clone is one base off. The sample carries other DNA sequences with the same CDR3. The rearrangement links TRBV19 to TRBJ2-2; 7 positions agree with TRBD1. V was clipped by 3 bases and J by 8 bases; unmatched bases: 9. The CDR3 is 15 residues long. Germline CDR1 reads LNHDA; CDR2 reads SQIVND (reference sequence). The CDR3 loop is CASSIRTGLAGELFF. CDR3 DNA sequence: TGTGCCAGTAGTATTCGGACAGGCCTGGCAGGGGAGCTGTTTTTT.

The chain couples TRBV28 to TRBJ2-7, with D perhaps being TRBD1 or TRBD2 (5 bases each). V was trimmed by 2 bases and J by 5 bases, leaving 13 bases between them. The germline CDR1 and CDR2 sequences are MDHEN and SYDVKM. The CDR3 runs to 14 residues. In DNA form, the CDR3 reads TGTGCCAGCAGTTTAATCCTCCGGGGCAACGAGCAGTACTTC. Protein sequence: CASSLILRGNEQYF.

The chain is built from TRBV27 and TRBJ1-6; D not certain. V lost 4 bases and J lost 6, with 22 bases in between. This CDR3 is 18 amino acids long. Germline V gene sequence: CDR1 MNHEY, CDR2 SMNVEV (reference sequence). The chain's CDR3 is CASSSPLWAGSGNSPLHF. The CDR3 DNA follows: TGTGCCAGCAGTTCACCGCTTTGGGCAGGAAGCGGTAATTCACCCCTCCACTTT.

The chain uses TRBV19 and TRBJ1-3, with a possible D match to TRBD1 (5 bases). Germline assignment: CDR1 LNHDA and CDR2 SQIVND (reference sequence). CDR3 size: 15 residues. Between the trimmed V and J ends, which lost 4 bases and 2 bases, there was a span of 12 bases. CDR3 protein: CASSSPAGAGNTIYF. The CDR3 region has the DNA TGTGCCAGTAGTAGTCCGGCGGGGGCTGGAAACACCATATATTTT.

The V call is TRBV5-1, the J call TRBJ1-4, with TRBD1 matching 9 bases. The trim removed 0 bases at V and 8 bases at J, leaving 8 bases unmatched. Germline CDR1 SGHRS, CDR2 YFSETQ. The CDR3 sequence is 16 residues long. The CDR3 DNA sequence: TGCGCCAGCAGCTTGGCCGGGGGACAGGGCGGGGAAAAACTGTTTTTT. Protein product: CASSLAGGQGGEKLFF. Based on the CDR3 plus reference TRBV5-1 and TRBJ1-4, the full variable domain is KAGVTQTPRYLIKTRGQQVTLSCSPISGHRSVSWYQQTPGQGLQFLFEYFSETQRNKGNFPGRFSGRQFSNSRSEMNVSTLELGDSALYLCASSLAGGQGGEKLFFGSGTQLSVL.

V usage is TRBV5-5 and J usage is TRBJ1-5, with D perhaps TRBD1 (6 bases). Germline V gene lookup returns CDR1 SGHKS and CDR2 YYEKEE (reference sequence). The V gene lost 1 base and the J gene lost 6 bases, with 8 bases spanning the gap. CDR3 length: 13 amino acids. CDR3 region: CASSLSGVQPQHF. CDR3 DNA: TGTGCCAGCAGCTTGTCAGGGGTTCAGCCCCAGCATTTT.

This chain links TRBV15 with TRBJ2-3; D is possibly TRBD2 (6 bases). The CDR3 spans 18 residues. Germline-derived CDR1 and CDR2 are LNHNV and YYDKDF (reference sequence). Trimming pared 0 bases from V and 1 base from J, leaving 17 bases between. The CDR3 spells CATSRDRDSGGGTDTQYF. CDR3 bases: TGTGCCACCAGCAGAGATCGGGATAGCGGAGGGGGCACAGATACGCAGTATTTT.

The chain has TRBV3-1 (or the pseudogene TRBV3-2) and TRBJ2-2; a possible D gene is TRBD2 (6 bases). Trimming left V 3 bases short and J 5 bases short, with 13 bases between. From germline, CDR1 is LGHDT and CDR2 YNNKEL (reference sequence). The length of the CDR3 is 15 residues. CDR3 loop: CASSQLGGRTGELFF. In DNA form, the CDR3 reads TGTGCCAGCAGCCAGCTAGGAGGGCGAACCGGGGAGCTGTTTTTT.

This chain uses TRBV6-6 with TRBJ2-7; TRBD1 is a possible D gene (6 bases). Trimming cost V 6 bases and J 4 bases, with 22 bases left between them. This CDR3 contains 16 residues. The germline V gene has CDR1 MNHNY and CDR2 SVGAGI (reference sequence). As DNA, the CDR3 is TGTGCCAGCAGCTGGGGGAGCAGGGGCGGAAATTACGAGCAGTACTTC. Translating it yields CASSWGSRGGNYEQYF.

The chain links TRBV27 to TRBJ2-2; perhaps TRBD1 as D (6 bases). Trimming cost V 5 bases and J 6 bases, with 19 bases left between them. The germline CDR1 and CDR2 sequences are MNHEY and SMNVEV (reference sequence). The CDR3 length is 16 residues. CDR3 in DNA: TGTGCCAGCAGTGACAGGTTGACTTTTACTGCCGGGGAGCTGTTTTTT. It specifies CASSDRLTFTAGELFF.

CDR3 loop: CASSQRSSRIQYF. In DNA form, the CDR3 reads TGTGCCAGCAGCCAAAGGAGCTCCCGGATTCAGTACTTC. This chain links TRBV3-1 (or the pseudogene TRBV3-2) with TRBJ2-4; D gene unclear. The V and J ends lost 2 bases and 10 bases respectively, with 12 bases between them. Germline V gene data show CDR1 as LGHDT and CDR2 as YNNKEL (reference sequence). CDR3 size: 13 residues.

The rearrangement uses TRBV7-3 and TRBJ1-1, with 7 nucleotides matching TRBD1. This CDR3 has 13 amino acids. The V and J ends lost 2 bases and 8 bases, in that order; junction bases with no gene match: 5. Germline CDR1 reads SGHTA; CDR2 reads FQGTGA. This chain's CDR3 is CASSLRDSREAFF. The CDR3 DNA follows: TGTGCCAGCAGCTTACGGGACAGCCGAGAAGCTTTCTTT.

The CDR3 is CASSMDSSYNEQFF. In DNA, the CDR3 is TGTGCCAGTAGTATGGACAGCTCCTACAATGAGCAGTTCTTC. The gene calls are TRBV19 and TRBJ2-1, with D maybe TRBD1 (6 bases). Germline V gives CDR1 LNHDA, CDR2 SQIVND (reference sequence). The CDR3 length is 14 residues. Trimming shortened V by 3 bases and J by 0 bases, and 6 bases separated the two germline ends.

The genes are TRBV10-1 and TRBJ2-7; possibly TRBD1 for D (5 bases). CDR1 and CDR2 (germline): WNHNN, SYGVQD (reference sequence). The CDR3 extends over 13 amino acids. V dropped 2 bases and J dropped 2 bases, with 7 bases sitting between them. CDR3 loop: CASSERQTYEQYF. CDR3 sequence (DNA): TGCGCCAGCAGTGAGAGACAGACCTACGAGCAGTACTTC.

Written as DNA, the CDR3 is TGTGCCAGCAGCCAAGCTGGCAGGGGAGGTAATACGCAGTATTTT. Translation gives CASSQAGRGGNTQYF. The chain is built from TRBV3-1 (or the pseudogene TRBV3-2) and TRBJ2-3; tentatively, D is TRBD1 or TRBD2 (6 bases each). Trimming removed 1 base from V and 7 bases from J, with 15 bases in between. CDR1 is LGHDT and CDR2 is YNNKEL in the germline V gene (reference sequence). The CDR3 totals 15 residues.

The chain is built from TRBV4-1 and TRBJ2-1; D unclear. The CDR3 contains 16 residues. Germline V CDR1 and CDR2: MGHRA, YSYEKL. Trimming stripped 1 base from V and 3 bases from J, with 13 bases between. In nucleotides, the CDR3 is TGCGCCAGCAGCCAAGTTGACTTGGGATTCTACAATGAGCAGTTCTTC. Translated, it gives CASSQVDLGFYNEQFF.